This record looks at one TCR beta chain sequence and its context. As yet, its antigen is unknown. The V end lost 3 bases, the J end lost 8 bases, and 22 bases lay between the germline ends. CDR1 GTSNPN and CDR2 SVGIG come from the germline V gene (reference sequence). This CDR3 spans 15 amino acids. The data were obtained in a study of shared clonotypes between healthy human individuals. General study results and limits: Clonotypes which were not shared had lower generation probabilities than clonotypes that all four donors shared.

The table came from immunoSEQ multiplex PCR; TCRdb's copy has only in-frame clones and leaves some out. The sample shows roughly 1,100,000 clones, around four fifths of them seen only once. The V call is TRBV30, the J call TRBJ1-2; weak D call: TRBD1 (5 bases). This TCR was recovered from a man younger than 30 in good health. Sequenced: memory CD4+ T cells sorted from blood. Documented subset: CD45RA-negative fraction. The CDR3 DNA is TGTGCCTGGAGCCTAGTACGTAGACAGCCGGGAGGCTACACCTTC. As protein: CAWSLVRRQPGGYTF.